The 19 T cell receptor beta chains below were found in one sample sequenced in a study of cytomegalovirus exposure and HLA in healthy donors. Some clones are missing from TCRdb's copy, which holds only in-frame ones; the method was immunoSEQ multiplex PCR. The sample has around 250,000 clones; nearly 90% are singletons. Sequencing was done on a sample of PBMCs. The receptors stem from a woman aged 18-35 years in good health and CMV-seronegative.

The V gene is TRBV2, the J gene TRBJ1-1; maybe TRBD1 (5 bases). Germline V gene sequence: CDR1 SNHLY, CDR2 FYNNEI. V gave up 5 bases and J gave up 4 bases, with 11 bases separating them. The CDR3 is 13 residues long. The chain's CDR3 is CASSPQVATEAFF. CDR3 DNA: TGTGCCAGCAGTCCACAGGTTGCCACTGAAGCTTTCTTT.

The CDR3 region is CASSIGHIGNQPQHF. CDR3 DNA: TGTGCCAGTAGTATAGGCCACATCGGCAATCAGCCCCAGCATTTT. The chain employs TRBV19 and TRBJ1-5; D gene ambiguous. Trimming shortened V by 1 base and J by 2 bases, and 9 bases separated the two germline ends. This CDR3 region has 15 residues. Germline V gene sequence: CDR1 LNHDA, CDR2 SQIVND (reference sequence).

This clone was seen a single time. The J gene is TRBJ2-1, the V gene TRBV27, with 8 nucleotides matching TRBD1. CDR3 length equals 15 residues. Looked up from germline, CDR1 is MNHEY and CDR2 is SMNVEV (reference sequence). With V trimmed by 5 bases and J by 7 bases, 10 bases remained unmatched. The CDR3 DNA is TGTGCCAGCAGTATCGGGGACAGGAGTAGGAATGAGCAGTTCTTC. This gives the protein CASSIGDRSRNEQFF.

The rearrangement joins TRBV4-1 to TRBJ1-1; D is perhaps TRBD1 (5 bases). The CDR3 totals 14 residues. The V gene's germline CDR1 is MGHRA and CDR2 YSYEKL. V lost 0 bases and J lost 10, with 15 bases in between. The CDR3 sequence is CASSQERYQGIAFF. DNA of the CDR3: TGCGCCAGCAGCCAAGAACGTTATCAGGGTATAGCTTTCTTT.

V and J are TRBV19 and TRBJ2-5; a possible D gene is TRBD2 (7 bases). V gave up 7 bases and J gave up 5 bases, with 20 bases separating them. CDR3 length: 15 residues. Germline-derived CDR1 and CDR2 are LNHDA and SQIVND (reference sequence). CDR3: CASTPGGGGLETQYF. DNA of the CDR3: TGTGCCAGTACCCCTGGTGGGGGGGGCCTTGAGACCCAGTACTTC. Supplemented by reference TRBV19 and TRBJ2-5, the full variable domain reads DGGITQSPKYLFRKEGQNVTLSCEQNLNHDAMYWYRQDPGQGLRLIYYSQIVNDFQKGDIAEGYSVSREKKESFPLTVTSAQKNPTAFYLCASTPGGGGLETQYFGPGTRLLVL.

This clone occurred once. This chain uses TRBV6-4 with TRBJ2-4; D call uncertain. Per the germline V gene, CDR1 is MRHNA and CDR2 is SNTAGT. The length of the CDR3 is 14 residues. Trimming took 5 bases from V and 2 from J, leaving 10 bases between them. The CDR3 here is CASSTTYSKNIQYF. CDR3 DNA: TGTGCCAGCAGTACCACTTATTCCAAAAACATTCAGTACTTC.

The rearrangement links TRBV28 to TRBJ2-2, with D unresolved. V was clipped by 6 bases and J by 6 bases, with 17 bases between them. CDR3 length equals 15 residues. Germline V lookup: CDR1 MDHEN, CDR2 SYDVKM. The CDR3 loop is CASSRHSPGSGELFF. CDR3 DNA: TGTGCCAGCAGCCGTCATTCTCCAGGCTCCGGGGAGCTGTTTTTT.

V is TRBV5-8 and J is TRBJ2-7; TRBD1 aligns across 7 bases. The CDR3 is 15 residues long. CDR1 and CDR2 from the germline V gene are SGHTS and YDEGEE. The junction had 10 bases not matched to a gene; V was cut back by 5 bases and J by 2 bases. The CDR3 reads CASSLQGIAPYEQYF. CDR3 DNA: TGTGCCAGCAGTCTACAGGGGATTGCCCCCTACGAGCAGTACTTC.

As regards this clone: Germline and junction disagree at one end, which may indicate a read error. The rearrangement joins TRBV27 to TRBJ2-1; 12 bases are shared with TRBD2. Germline V gene data show CDR1 as MNHEY and CDR2 as SMNVEV (reference sequence). The CDR3 length is 17 residues. The CDR3: CASSLSSGGVVYNEQFF. CDR3 DNA: TGTGCCAGCAGTCTATCTAGCGGGGGGGTTGTCTACAATGAGCAGTTCTTC.

CDR3 DNA: TGTGCCAGCAGCTTAGGAACAGTTGAAGCTTTCTTT. It is translated as CASSLGTVEAFF. V usage is TRBV7-9 and J usage is TRBJ1-1; D gene unclear. Germline V gene data show CDR1 as SEHNR and CDR2 as FQNEAQ (reference sequence). With 1 base removed from V and 7 bases from J, the gap between germline ends came to 7 bases. The CDR3 loop spans 12 amino acids.

J is TRBJ1-2 and V is TRBV9, with 12 positions matching TRBD1. Germline trimming cut 0 bases from V and 3 bases from J; bases unmatched to any gene: 6. The CDR3 is made up of 17 amino acids. Germline CDR1 and CDR2: SGDLS and YYNGEE. In DNA, the CDR3 is TGTGCCAGCAGCGTAGAGGGACAGGGGGCTTCGTACTATGGCTACACCTTC. Translating gives CASSVEGQGASYYGYTF. Full variable domain (remainder filled in from reference TRBV9 and TRBJ1-2): DSGVTQTPKHLITATGQRVTLRCSPRSGDLSVYWYQQSLDQGLQFLIQYYNGEERAKGNILERFSAQQFPDLHSELNLSSLELGDSALYFCASSVEGQGASYYGYTFGSGTRLTVV.

The chain uses TRBV6-6 and TRBJ2-5; D remains ambiguous. From germline, CDR1 is MNHNY and CDR2 SVGAGI (reference sequence). This CDR3 comprises 14 residues. Trimming stripped 8 bases from V and 5 bases from J, with 18 bases between. The CDR3 protein is CASSPSLVLETQYF. CDR3 DNA sequence: TGTGCCAGCTCCCCCTCTCTAGTTCTGGAGACCCAGTACTTC.

The CDR3 nucleotides are TGCAGCGTTTTGGAGGTAGCCAAAAACATTCAGTACTTC. As protein: CSVLEVAKNIQYF. The V and J genes are TRBV29-1 and TRBJ2-4; perhaps TRBD2 as D (5 bases). This CDR3 has 13 residues. In germline, CDR1 is SQVTM, CDR2 ANQGSEA. Trimming took off 5 bases at V and 0 bases at J, with 8 bases between the two ends. The whole variable domain, filled in from reference TRBV29-1 and TRBJ2-4, reads SAVISQKPSRDICQRGTSLTIQCQVDSQVTMMFWYRQQPGQSLTLIATANQGSEATYESGFVIDKFPISRPNLTFSTLTVSNMSPEDSSIYLCSVLEVAKNIQYFGAGTRLSVL.

The chain couples TRBV2 to TRBJ2-1, with D maybe TRBD2 (6 bases). CDR3 size: 17 residues. V was trimmed by 2 bases and J by 6 bases, leaving 20 bases between them. Per the germline V gene, CDR1 is SNHLY and CDR2 is FYNNEI. This CDR3 reads CASSEPADGGSSNEQFF. As DNA, the CDR3 is TGTGCCAGCAGTGAACCCGCTGACGGGGGATCGTCCAATGAGCAGTTCTTC. The variable domain in full, with the rest retrieved from reference TRBV2 and TRBJ2-1, is EPEVTQTPSHQVTQMGQEVILRCVPISNHLYFYWYRQILGQKVEFLVSFYNNEISEKSEIFDDQFSVERPDGSNFTLKIRSTKLEDSAMYFCASSEPADGGSSNEQFFGPGTRLTVL.

The rearrangement uses TRBV5-1 and TRBJ2-5, with D perhaps matching TRBD2 (5 bases). Trimming stripped 5 bases from V and 2 bases from J, with 7 bases between. The length of the CDR3 is 12 residues. Germline CDR1 and CDR2: SGHRS and YFSETQ. The CDR3, as DNA: TGCGCCAGCAGAAGCGGACAAGAGACCCAGTACTTC. Translating gives CASRSGQETQYF.

The chain carries TRBV4-1 and TRBJ2-3; TRBD2 aligns across 13 bases. From germline, CDR1 is MGHRA and CDR2 YSYEKL. V shed 4 bases and J 5 bases; nucleotides not matched to a gene: 9. The CDR3 loop spans 17 amino acids. The CDR3 spells CASSLMGLAGSGDTQYF. As DNA, the CDR3 is TGCGCCAGCAGCCTCATGGGACTAGCGGGGTCAGGAGATACGCAGTATTTT.

Turning to this clone: Other DNA variants within this sample encode the same CDR3. The CDR3: CASSLFRGNTEAFF. CDR3 nucleotides: TGTGCCAGCAGTTTATTTCGGGGGAACACTGAAGCTTTCTTT. This chain links TRBV27 with TRBJ1-1; D is undetermined. V was pared by 1 base and J by 1 base, with 7 bases between. Germline V gene data show CDR1 as MNHEY and CDR2 as SMNVEV (reference sequence). This CDR3 is built from 14 residues.

The rearrangement joins TRBV4-1 to TRBJ2-3; 9 bases are shared with TRBD2. This CDR3 has 15 amino acids. V lost 0 bases and J lost 7; bases outside the gene matches: 5. Germline CDR1 reads MGHRA; CDR2 reads YSYEKL. CDR3 nucleotide sequence: TGCGCCAGCAGCCAAGAGCGGGGGGGCTTGAATACGCAGTATTTT. Translating gives CASSQERGGLNTQYF.

V usage is TRBV2 and J usage is TRBJ2-1; a weak D match, TRBD2 (6 bases). Germline V lookup: CDR1 SNHLY, CDR2 FYNNEI. The CDR3 runs 15 residues. The ends were cut back, 2 bases at V and 2 bases at J, with 10 bases in the middle. In DNA form, the CDR3 reads TGTGCCAGCAGTGAATTTAGCGGACCCTACAATGAGCAGTTCTTC. Its translation: CASSEFSGPYNEQFF.